This TCR beta chain was sequenced for a study of cytomegalovirus exposure and HLA in healthy donors. Findings of the study overall: Three CMV-associated chains were confirmed in vitro to be specific for CMV antigens.

Worth noting for this clone: Its target is not known.

Generated by immunoSEQ multiplex PCR, the TCRdb table keeps only in-frame clones and is missing some. This sample yields 130,000 to 150,000 clones, of which 80% to 90% are seen a single time; less than 8% belongs to the top ten. The CDR3 is 15 residues long. The V end lost 0 bases, the J end lost 7 bases, and 14 bases lay between the germline ends. Germline loops: CDR1 SGHRS, CDR2 YFSETQ. The source is a woman aged 30 to 39 in good health and CMV-seropositive. V and J are TRBV5-1 and TRBJ2-1; possibly TRBD2 for D (6 bases). The sequenced sample was PBMCs. CDR3 DNA sequence: TGCGCCAGCAGCTTGGGGGCGGGAAGATCAAATGAGCAGTTCTTC. Translation: CASSLGAGRSNEQFF.